The 30 T cell receptor beta chains below all came from one sample that was sequenced in a study of Graves' ophthalmopathy and Graves' hyperthyroidism. Amplified TCR beta CDR3 regions were obtained using RNA transcripts as template. A first-round RT-PCR used HTBI primers, followed by a second-round multiplex PCR. Via MiXCR, TCRdb re-called the multiplex PCR reads, giving one row per CDR3 protein. Among 650,000 to 800,000 distinct CDR3 sequences listed, over 40% were seen once. The specimen was peripheral blood. These TCRs come from an adult man with Graves' ophthalmopathy.

This clonotype was seen repeatedly, ten times or more. The chain employs TRBV12-3 or TRBV12-4 and TRBJ2-7; 7 nucleotides line up with TRBD1. The CDR3 is 13 residues long. With 2 bases clipped from V and 7 bases from J, the junction kept 5 bases outside the gene matches. The chain's CDR3 is CASSLRQGVEQYF. The DNA for the CDR3 is TGTGCCAGCAGTTTACGACAGGGAGTGGAGCAGTACTTC.

Regarding this clonotype: The junction departs from germline at one end; a sequencing error may be responsible. The chain carries TRBV10-2 and TRBJ1-6; no definite D call. CDR1 is WSHSY and CDR2 is SAAADI in the germline V gene. This CDR3 is 14 amino acids long. The CDR3, as DNA: TGCACCAGCAGTGAAAGTTTCGGGTATTCACCCCTCCACTTT. It encodes CTSSESFGYSPLHF.

In its sample, this clonotype was seen many times. The chain combines TRBV13 with TRBJ2-7, with 7 bases matching TRBD1. The CDR3 totals 12 residues. V was clipped by 0 bases and J by 7 bases; unmatched bases: 0. Per the germline V gene, CDR1 is PRHDT and CDR2 is FYEKMQ (reference sequence). The CDR3 DNA follows: TGTGCCAGCAGCTTAGGGGACAGGGAGCAGTACTTC. This codes for CASSLGDREQYF.

This clonotype has at least ten counts. The chain has TRBV9 and TRBJ1-1; TRBD1 is a possible D gene (6 bases). V was pared by 3 bases and J by 1 base, with 16 bases between. The CDR3 covers 16 residues. CDR1 and CDR2 from the germline V gene are SGDLS and YYNGEE. CDR3 region: CASSANRVGGNTEAFF. The CDR3, as DNA: TGTGCCAGCAGCGCGAACAGGGTCGGGGGGAACACTGAAGCTTTCTTT.

This chain connects TRBV29-1 to TRBJ1-2, with TRBD1 matching over 9 bases. This CDR3 region has 14 residues. Trimming cost V 7 bases and J 4 bases; bases outside gene matches: 10. The germline gives CDR1 SQVTM, CDR2 ANQGSEA. The CDR3 DNA reads TGCAGCGCTGGGACCGGGACAGGGTCCTATGGCTACACCTTC. Translating gives CSAGTGTGSYGYTF.

The chain recombines TRBV27 with TRBJ1-2; D possibly corresponds to TRBD1 (5 bases). The V gene's germline CDR1 is MNHEY and CDR2 SMNVEV (reference sequence). V shed 6 bases and J shed 3 bases, with 11 bases lying between them. The CDR3 contains 13 residues. The CDR3 sequence is CASRAREYYGYTF. The CDR3 DNA follows: TGTGCCAGCAGGGCCAGGGAATACTATGGCTACACCTTC.

The chain uses TRBV5-1 and TRBJ1-4; 8 bases line up with TRBD1. The CDR3 runs 16 residues. Germline assignment: CDR1 SGHRS and CDR2 YFSETQ. V shed 4 bases, J shed 8 bases, and the junction held 13 bases outside the gene matches. The CDR3 DNA follows: TGCGCCAGCAGCAGAAATCCGGGACAGGAGGGAGAAAAACTGTTTTTT. The encoded protein is CASSRNPGQEGEKLFF.

This clonotype was seen ten or more times. This chain connects TRBV24-1 to TRBJ2-2, with TRBD1 identical over 7 bases. Germline loops: CDR1 KGHDR, CDR2 SFDVKD. Trimming at V came to 5 bases and at J to 0 bases, leaving 2 bases not matched to a gene. The CDR3 is made up of 15 amino acids. For the CDR3, the DNA is TGTGCCACCAGTGGAGGGGGCACGAACACCGGGGAGCTGTTTTTT. Translating it yields CATSGGGTNTGELFF.

The chain combines TRBV10-3 with TRBJ2-7; 8 bases are shared with TRBD2. The ends lost 5 bases at V and 0 bases at J; junction bases unmatched: 6. The CDR3 has 15 residues. Germline V gene lookup returns CDR1 ENHRY and CDR2 SYGVKD. The CDR3 DNA reads TGTGCCATCAGTAACGGGACTAGTCACTCCTACGAGCAGTACTTC. This encodes CAISNGTSHSYEQYF.

As regards this clonotype: A much larger clonotype is one base distant, so this may be a read error. J is TRBJ1-1 and V is TRBV9, with D possibly being TRBD1 (6 bases). There are 13 residues in the CDR3. Germline-derived CDR1 and CDR2 are SGDLS and YYNGEE. V was cut by 3 bases and J by 4 bases, with 10 bases left in between. Here the CDR3 reads CASSARGSTEAFF. The CDR3 DNA reads as TGTGCCAGCAGCGCAAGGGGGTCCACTGAAGCTTTCTTT.

This clonotype was recorded at least ten times. The V and J genes are TRBV2 and TRBJ2-2; TRBD2 might be the D (6 bases). Germline V lookup: CDR1 SNHLY, CDR2 FYNNEI. V lost 7 bases to trimming and J lost 3 bases, with 15 bases between them. The CDR3 has 15 amino acids. CDR3 sequence reads: CASTLDGSHTGELFF. The CDR3 bases are TGTGCCAGCACACTAGACGGGAGCCACACCGGGGAGCTGTTTTTT.

V is TRBV6-6 and J is TRBJ2-2, with TRBD1 matching over 7 bases. From germline, CDR1 is MNHNY and CDR2 SVGAGI (reference sequence). V lost 8 bases and J lost 6; bases outside the gene matches: 12. CDR3 length: 15 residues. This CDR3 reads CASGFRDRIPGELFF. The CDR3 DNA follows: TGTGCCAGCGGCTTCCGGGACAGAATCCCCGGGGAGCTGTTTTTT.

This clonotype has a count of ten or more. V usage is TRBV19 and J usage is TRBJ1-5, with TRBD1 as a possible D gene (5 bases). From germline, CDR1 is LNHDA and CDR2 SQIVND (reference sequence). The CDR3 contains 14 residues. With 9 bases removed from V and 7 bases from J, the gap between germline ends came to 19 bases. CDR3 coding DNA: TGTGCCAGCTCGGGGGGGGATGGTAAACAGCCCCAGCATTTT. This codes for CASSGGDGKQPQHF.

In its sample, this clonotype was seen once. The junction differs from germline at one of its ends, possibly a read error. J is TRBJ2-5 and V is TRBV10-2, with D perhaps TRBD1 or TRBD2 (5 bases each). The CDR3 length is 12 residues. Germline CDR1 reads WSHSY; CDR2 reads SAAADI. In DNA form, the CDR3 reads TGTGCCAGCTCACCATGGGGGGAGACCCAGTACTTC. Amino acids: CASSPWGETQYF.

This chain connects TRBV11-2 to TRBJ1-1; 11 positions agree with TRBD1. Germline loops: CDR1 SGHAT, CDR2 FQNNGV. Trimming removed 5 bases from V and 5 bases from J; junction bases left unmatched: 10. The CDR3 is 16 amino acids. The CDR3 region has the DNA TGTGCCAGCAGCGCAGGGACAGGGGGTGCCGGGACTGAAGCTTTCTTT. As protein: CASSAGTGGAGTEAFF.

This chain connects TRBV18 to TRBJ1-5; 9 bases are a match to TRBD1. CDR3 size: 15 residues. Per the germline V gene, CDR1 is KGHSH and CDR2 is LQKENI. The J segment lost 4 bases and the V segment lost 5 bases, leaving 6 bases of the junction unmatched. The CDR3 reads CASSRTGAENQPQHF. The CDR3 DNA follows: TGTGCCAGCTCAAGGACAGGGGCCGAGAATCAGCCCCAGCATTTT.

Many counts were recorded for this clonotype. The chain couples TRBV29-1 to TRBJ1-2; D may be TRBD1 (5 bases). The germline V gene has CDR1 SQVTM and CDR2 ANQGSEA. This CDR3 region has 11 residues. Trimming left V 4 bases short and J 8 bases short, with 11 bases between. The DNA for the CDR3 is TGCAGCGTTGGACAGACTCGCGGCTACACCTTC. Translation: CSVGQTRGYTF.

In regard to this clonotype: The junction departs from germline at one end; a sequencing error may be responsible. This sequence joins TRBV5-1 and TRBJ2-3; 8 bases fit TRBD2. The CDR3 consists of 17 residues. Germline loops: CDR1 SGHRS, CDR2 YFSETQ. The CDR3 loop is CASSVNPGAGGIDTQYF. The CDR3 DNA reads TGTGCCAGCAGCGTAAATCCCGGGGCGGGGGGTATAGATACGCAGTATTTT.

Many counts were recorded for this clonotype. The genes are TRBV25-1 and TRBJ2-7; D call uncertain. CDR3 length: 14 amino acids. The germline gives CDR1 MGHDK, CDR2 SYGVNS. The V end lost 1 base, the J end lost 0 bases, and 7 bases lay between the germline ends. CDR3 in DNA: TGTGCCAGCAGTGAATTTAGTAGCTCCTACGAGCAGTACTTC. The encoded protein is CASSEFSSSYEQYF.

This clonotype was seen a few times. The gene calls are TRBV5-1 and TRBJ2-5; D is uncertain. The CDR3 totals 14 residues. Between the trimmed V and J ends, which lost 0 bases and 4 bases, there was a span of 10 bases. Germline CDR1 is SGHRS and CDR2 is YFSETQ. The CDR3 reads CASSLDGTTETQYF. CDR3 DNA: TGCGCCAGCAGCTTGGATGGAACCACAGAGACCCAGTACTTC.

This clonotype was observed at least ten times. The chain combines TRBV7-8 with TRBJ1-5; the D gene is possibly TRBD1 (5 bases). Germline V gene lookup returns CDR1 SGHVS and CDR2 FQNEAQ. CDR3 length: 16 amino acids. The V end was cut by 6 bases, the J end by 2 bases, with 17 bases between. The CDR3 spells CASSGWQGVGNQPQHF. CDR3 in DNA: TGTGCCAGCAGTGGATGGCAGGGAGTTGGCAATCAGCCCCAGCATTTT.

J is TRBJ1-2 and V is TRBV24-1, with D unclear. CDR1 is KGHDR and CDR2 is SFDVKD in the germline V gene. V lost 3 bases and J 3 bases, leaving 13 bases between the germline ends. This CDR3 spans 15 amino acids. DNA of the CDR3: TGTGCCACCAGTGATCTGAAAGGGCGGGACTATGGCTACACCTTC. Its protein is CATSDLKGRDYGYTF.

This clonotype was seen many times. The V and J genes are TRBV6-5 and TRBJ1-1, with 7 bases aligning to TRBD1. The germline V gene encodes CDR1 MNHEY and CDR2 SVGAGI. The ends lost 5 bases at V and 8 bases at J; junction bases unmatched: 5. CDR3 length: 12 amino acids. The DNA for the CDR3 is TGTGCCAGCAGTCGGGACAGTGGGGAAGCTTTCTTT. Translation: CASSRDSGEAFF.

The rearrangement uses TRBV12-5 and TRBJ2-7; 7 nucleotides agree with TRBD1. The CDR3 contains 15 residues. With 5 bases clipped from V and 4 bases from J, the junction kept 11 bases outside the gene matches. Per the germline V gene, CDR1 is LGHNT and CDR2 is FRNRAP. The CDR3 reads CASGPRTTGSYEQYF. In nucleotides, the CDR3 is TGTGCTAGTGGTCCCCGGACGACAGGGAGTTACGAGCAGTACTTC. Drawing the rest from reference TRBV12-5 and TRBJ2-7, the complete variable domain is DARVTQTPRHKVTEMGQEVTMRCQPILGHNTVFWYRQTMMQGLELLAYFRNRAPLDDSGMPKDRFSAEMPDATLATLKIQPSEPRDSAVYFCASGPRTTGSYEQYFGPGTRLTVT.

In nucleotides, the CDR3 is TGCAGTGCTAGGATGGCGGGGGTGTCCTACGAGCAGTACTTC. Protein sequence: CSARMAGVSYEQYF. V and J are TRBV20-1 and TRBJ2-7, with 7 bases identical to TRBD2. V gave up 3 bases and J gave up 1 base; unmatched junction bases: 6. This CDR3 contains 14 residues. Germline V CDR1 and CDR2: DFQATT, SNEGSKA (reference sequence).

This clonotype was recorded many times. The chain combines TRBV19 with TRBJ2-7; D is ambiguous. Germline values: CDR1 LNHDA, CDR2 SQIVND (reference sequence). The CDR3 runs 13 residues. Deletions cut 3 bases from V and 3 bases from J, with 9 bases between. The CDR3 region has the DNA TGTGCCAGTAGTATCCAGTCAGACTACGAGCAGTACTTC. This translates into CASSIQSDYEQYF.

The rearrangement joins TRBV7-9 to TRBJ2-7; weak D call: TRBD1 (6 bases). V dropped 8 bases and J dropped 0 bases, with 14 bases sitting between them. CDR3 length equals 14 residues. In germline, CDR1 is SEHNR, CDR2 FQNEAQ (reference sequence). In nucleotides, the CDR3 is TGTGCCAGCGCCCGGACAGAGAGCTCCTACGAGCAGTACTTC. Residues: CASARTESSYEQYF.

The rearrangement joins TRBV11-3 to TRBJ2-7, with D perhaps assigned TRBD1 or TRBD2 (5 bases each). Germline V gene data show CDR1 as SGHNT and CDR2 as YENEEA. V shed 0 bases and J shed 0 bases, with 9 bases lying between them. The CDR3 loop spans 15 amino acids. CDR3 sequence reads: CASSLDEGRSYEQYF. The CDR3 region has the DNA TGTGCCAGCAGCTTAGATGAGGGACGCTCCTACGAGCAGTACTTC.

The chain recombines TRBV12-3 or TRBV12-4 with TRBJ1-1, with D possibly being TRBD1 (5 bases). The length of the CDR3 is 15 residues. V was shortened by 6 bases and J by 4 bases, with 18 bases between the two germline ends. The CDR3 loop reads CASRGDLLVGTEAFF. CDR3 sequence (DNA): TGTGCCAGCAGGGGGGACCTTCTGGTGGGCACTGAAGCTTTCTTT.

This clonotype has more than one count but fewer than ten. CDR3: CASAPKGIGNSPLHF. The CDR3 coding sequence is TGTGCCAGTGCCCCAAAGGGGATAGGAAATTCACCCCTCCACTTT. This chain links TRBV19 with TRBJ1-6; a weak D match, TRBD1 (5 bases). This CDR3 is 15 amino acids long. Trimming stripped 8 bases from V and 7 bases from J, with 18 bases between. Looked up from germline, CDR1 is LNHDA and CDR2 is SQIVND (reference sequence).